Presented here are 30 T cell receptor beta chains from one specimen sequenced in a study of monozygotic twins with inflammatory bowel disease (dated by TCRdb to the late 2010s). Receptors were amplified or captured by 5' RACE. TCRdb names Illumina HiSeq 2500 as the instrument used. The reads, reprocessed by TCRdb, yield one row per CDR3 protein sequence and no DNA. The sample has 95,000 to 110,000 distinct CDR3 sequences on record. The ten largest clones add up to under 2.5% of the sample. The specimen sequenced was blood. Source of these receptors: a human donor with ulcerative colitis or Crohn's disease, or a healthy co-twin of an affected twin (not recorded which).

The rearrangement links TRBV5-1 to TRBJ2-7; TCRdb gives TRBD1 as the D gene, but with no DNA this cannot be confirmed. Germline V CDR1 and CDR2: SGHRS, YFSETQ. This CDR3 is 13 amino acids long. CDR3 sequence: CASSLVMRDRSYF.

The chain uses TRBV10-2 and TRBJ2-7; no DNA is available, so the TRBD2 call from TCRdb remains unchecked. The CDR3 has 14 amino acids. CDR1 is WSHSY, CDR2 SAAADI, per germline. The CDR3 sequence is CASPGTSGIYEQYF.

The CDR3: CASSTLYDPGELFF. This chain connects TRBV12-3 or TRBV12-4 to TRBJ2-2; TCRdb gives TRBD1 as the D gene, but with no DNA this cannot be confirmed. CDR3 length equals 14 residues.

The V and J genes are TRBV20-1 and TRBJ2-1; TCRdb lists TRBD1, though no DNA is available to test this call. This CDR3 contains 14 residues. Germline assignment: CDR1 DFQATT and CDR2 SNEGSKA (reference sequence). This CDR3 reads CSAREPRGYNEQFF.

The chain employs TRBV4-3 and TRBJ1-1; no DNA is available, so the TRBD1 call from TCRdb remains unchecked. The CDR3 runs 14 residues. Per germline, CDR1 LGHNA and CDR2 YSLEER. CDR3 region: CASSQVQARTEAFF.

This CDR3 is CASSPQSKGRENEQFF. V and J are TRBV19 and TRBJ2-1; checking the TCRdb D call of TRBD1 is not possible without DNA. Germline values: CDR1 LNHDA, CDR2 SQIVND (reference sequence). This CDR3 comprises 16 residues.

The chain employs TRBV28 and TRBJ1-1. Per the germline V gene, CDR1 is MDHEN and CDR2 is SYDVKM. The length of the CDR3 is 12 residues. This CDR3 reads CASIPGNTEAFF.

This sequence joins TRBV6-5 and TRBJ2-2. Germline CDR1 MNHEY, CDR2 SVGAGI. The CDR3 length is 13 residues. The CDR3 spells CASSYSFSGELFF.

CDR3 loop: CSTVRGYEQYF. J is TRBJ2-7 and V is TRBV29-1. The CDR3 length is 11 residues. CDR1 and CDR2 (germline): SQVTM, ANQGSEA.

The CDR3 loop is CAWSQQYEQYF. The chain is built from TRBV30 and TRBJ2-7. This CDR3 is 11 amino acids long. Germline V gene lookup returns CDR1 GTSNPN and CDR2 SVGIG (reference sequence).

The genes are TRBV5-6 and TRBJ2-7; TCRdb gives TRBD2 as the D gene, but with no DNA this cannot be confirmed. This CDR3 spans 13 amino acids. Germline CDR1 SGHDT, CDR2 YYEEEE. This CDR3 is CASSPALAYEQYF. Full variable domain (outside the CDR3, taken from reference TRBV5-6 and TRBJ2-7): DAGVTQSPTHLIKTRGQQVTLRCSPKSGHDTVSWYQQALGQGPQFIFQYYEEEERQRGNFPDRFSGHQFPNYSSELNVNALLLGDSALYLCASSPALAYEQYFGPGTRLTVT.

The chain couples TRBV27 to TRBJ1-6. CDR3 size: 14 residues. The germline V gene has CDR1 MNHEY and CDR2 SMNVEV (reference sequence). CDR3: CASRGGHLGSPLHF.

V and J are TRBV18 and TRBJ2-1; there is no DNA to check the TCRdb D call of TRBD2. The CDR3 is 15 amino acids. The germline V gene has CDR1 KGHSH and CDR2 LQKENI. CDR3 amino acids: CASSPTSGPYNEQFF.

The V and J genes are TRBV5-5 and TRBJ2-3; the D call of TRBD1 rests on TCRdb alone, since no DNA is present to check it. Germline assignment: CDR1 SGHKS and CDR2 YYEKEE (reference sequence). The CDR3 sequence is 13 residues long. CDR3 sequence reads: CASRPVTGDTQYF.

The CDR3 sequence is CSAQTGTDTQYF. This rearrangement joins TRBV20-1 to TRBJ2-3; absent DNA, TCRdb's TRBD1 call cannot be checked. Per the germline V gene, CDR1 is DFQATT and CDR2 is SNEGSKA (reference sequence). The CDR3 sequence is 12 residues long.

The gene calls are TRBV12-3 or TRBV12-4 and TRBJ2-1; TCRdb's D call, TRBD1, is unchecked because there is no DNA. This CDR3 contains 15 residues. The CDR3 region is CASSLEAGKHNEQFF.

The chain is built from TRBV20-1 and TRBJ2-1; TCRdb calls TRBD2, which cannot be checked without DNA. There are 15 residues in the CDR3. Germline values: CDR1 DFQATT, CDR2 SNEGSKA (reference sequence). The chain's CDR3 is CSARVGLAGGNEQFF.

The chain employs TRBV7-2 and TRBJ1-5; with no DNA, the TCRdb D assignment of TRBD1 cannot be verified. CDR1 and CDR2 (germline): SGHTA, FQGNSA. The CDR3 loop spans 16 amino acids. Here the CDR3 reads CASSLGGPIHRQPQHF. Combining the CDR3 with reference TRBV7-2 and TRBJ1-5 gives the whole variable domain GAGVSQSPSNKVTEKGKDVELRCDPISGHTALYWYRQSLGQGLEFLIYFQGNSAPDKSGLPSDRFSAERTGGSVSTLTIQRTQQEDSAVYLCASSLGGPIHRQPQHFGDGTRLSIL.

The V call is TRBV11-2, the J call TRBJ1-1; as DNA is missing, the TRBD1 call by TCRdb cannot be tested. From germline, CDR1 is SGHAT and CDR2 FQNNGV. The CDR3 consists of 17 residues. The CDR3 region is CASSVTRDRGLGTEAFF. Looking up the rest from reference TRBV11-2 and TRBJ1-1 gives the full variable domain: EAGVAQSPRYKIIEKRQSVAFWCNPISGHATLYWYQQILGQGPKLLIQFQNNGVVDDSQLPKDRFSAERLKGVDSTLKIQPAKLEDSAVYLCASSVTRDRGLGTEAFFGQGTRLTVV.

The genes are TRBV4-3 and TRBJ2-7; TCRdb names TRBD1, which stays unverified in the absence of DNA. In germline, CDR1 is LGHNA, CDR2 YSLEER. CDR3 size: 16 residues. CDR3: CASNVTGPLRAGEQYF.

CDR3 sequence reads: CASSELTDKTGELFF. V gene TRBV14 combines with J gene TRBJ2-2. Germline V gene data show CDR1 as SGHDN and CDR2 as FVKESK. This CDR3 contains 15 residues. The variable domain in full, with the rest retrieved from reference TRBV14 and TRBJ2-2, is EAGVTQFPSHSVIEKGQTVTLRCDPISGHDNLYWYRRVMGKEIKFLLHFVKESKQDESGMPNNRFLAERTGGTYSTLKVQPAELEDSGVYFCASSELTDKTGELFFGEGSRLTVL.

The chain employs TRBV20-1 and TRBJ2-2; TCRdb's D gene call, TRBD1, goes unchecked for lack of DNA. This CDR3 comprises 17 residues. Germline values: CDR1 DFQATT, CDR2 SNEGSKA (reference sequence). CDR3 residues: CSARAPSGGSNTGELFF.

The V call is TRBV6-5, the J call TRBJ2-1; the TCRdb call, TRBD2, lacks DNA for checking. Germline CDR1 reads MNHEY; CDR2 reads SVGAGI. The CDR3 contains 16 residues. CDR3: CASSYSSLAGANEQFF.

The chain has TRBV20-1 and TRBJ2-7. Germline assignment: CDR1 DFQATT and CDR2 SNEGSKA (reference sequence). The CDR3 consists of 12 residues. CDR3 residues: CSVTSDSYEQYF.

The chain combines TRBV9 with TRBJ2-1. Germline V gene lookup returns CDR1 SGDLS and CDR2 YYNGEE. The CDR3 spans 16 residues. The CDR3 loop reads CASSVLGGTSYNEQFF.

This rearrangement joins TRBV4-3 to TRBJ2-1; TCRdb picks TRBD2, but there is no DNA to check that call. In germline, CDR1 is LGHNA, CDR2 YSLEER. The CDR3 has 14 amino acids. The CDR3 sequence is CASSQRGLFNEQFF.

The chain carries TRBV7-2 and TRBJ1-5; TCRdb reports TRBD1, a call that lacks DNA to check it against. This CDR3 comprises 14 residues. From germline, CDR1 is SGHTA and CDR2 FQGNSA. The CDR3 protein is CASSLPVMGQPQHF.

The V gene is TRBV18, the J gene TRBJ2-3. The CDR3 has 13 amino acids. The V gene's germline CDR1 is KGHSH and CDR2 LQKENI. The CDR3 sequence: CASSPNPADTQYF.

The rearrangement uses TRBV18 and TRBJ1-5. CDR3 size: 16 residues. Germline V gene lookup returns CDR1 KGHSH and CDR2 LQKENI. The CDR3 protein is CASSPFTRQTNQPQHF.

The chain links TRBV7-2 to TRBJ2-3; TCRdb's D call, TRBD1, is unchecked because there is no DNA. CDR1 is SGHTA and CDR2 is FQGNSA in the germline V gene. The CDR3 is 17 residues long. CDR3 sequence: CASSSRQGVLSTDTQYF.